This TCR beta chain was captured in a study of blood T cell repertoires in COVID-19 (TCRdb year 2020). General notes on the study: Samples from collaborators originated in the United States, Italy and Spain and spanned both the acute and convalescent phases of COVID-19. The repertoires were made available in a free public database intended to serve as a resource for research on the immune response to SARS-CoV-2. The samples were drawn from the first 160 participants of the ongoing ImmuneRACE study and from 1,200 or so subjects provided by 6 global collaborators. The prospective study material was composed of cDNA or gDNA derived from T cells, B-cell-depleted T cells, or PBMCs. Where available, HLA class I and class II types were obtained from metadata supplied by the sample provider rather than from assay-based typing. Sample metadata almost always included a de-identified subject ID, COVID-19 status, age in years and sex. Subjects who had been exposed to COVID-19, were actively infected with it, or had recovered from it provided the deeply sampled blood TCRbeta repertoires that made up the dataset. Findings and caveats that apply to the study as a whole: The amount of clinical and demographic metadata varied by source and participant and was provided uncurated.

V lost 3 bases and J lost 2 bases; the stretch between them is 10 bases long. Spanning cysteine to phenylalanine, the CDR3 consists of 14 amino acids. Of the read, only the CDR3 DNA is kept; its 42 bases are in frame from base 1. The CDR1 and CDR2 encoded by the germline V gene are KGHSH and LQKENI. TCRbeta CDR3 regions were amplified from genomic DNA using the immunoSEQ Assay, a bias-controlled multiplex PCR. For the original study's pipeline: The number of nucleated cells in each sample was estimated from the amplification of reference gene primers within the assay. Sequence reads were collapsed and filtered to measure the absolute abundance of every unique TCRbeta CDR3 rearrangement. For each sample, productive Simpson clonality was calculated as the square root of Simpson's diversity index across productive rearrangements. Here the immuneACCESS table is served through TCRdb, limited to in-frame sequences with V and J called. Missing clones are a known gap in these copies; in checked studies unresolved V genes cover under half, and the rest lacks a known reason. V and J calls and clone size come straight from that table; D and trimming were deduced from the DNA. Here the sample has about 250,000 clones; about 82% occur a single time. Of the sample, 5.5% to 6.5% falls within the top ten clones.

As for this clone: Its recognized antigen is unknown. Base qualities are not at hand, and no much larger clone is one base apart.

One collaborating source in Seattle enrolled patients during active infection and followed them longitudinally through the course of disease. The collaborating institutions used their own protocols to collect whole blood in K2EDTA tubes. For TCRbeta analysis, collaborator samples were shipped as frozen whole blood, as isolated PBMCs, or as DNA extracted from either sample type. Recombination joined TRBV18 with TRBJ2-5; the D gene is perhaps TRBD1, from 5 matching bases. The specimen was peripheral blood. The clonotype was recovered from a woman aged 80 or over with COVID-19, enrolled during active disease. The CDR3 region has the sequence CASSPGATQETQYF. The bases are TGTGCCAGCTCACCTGGGGCTACACAAGAGACCCAGTACTTC.